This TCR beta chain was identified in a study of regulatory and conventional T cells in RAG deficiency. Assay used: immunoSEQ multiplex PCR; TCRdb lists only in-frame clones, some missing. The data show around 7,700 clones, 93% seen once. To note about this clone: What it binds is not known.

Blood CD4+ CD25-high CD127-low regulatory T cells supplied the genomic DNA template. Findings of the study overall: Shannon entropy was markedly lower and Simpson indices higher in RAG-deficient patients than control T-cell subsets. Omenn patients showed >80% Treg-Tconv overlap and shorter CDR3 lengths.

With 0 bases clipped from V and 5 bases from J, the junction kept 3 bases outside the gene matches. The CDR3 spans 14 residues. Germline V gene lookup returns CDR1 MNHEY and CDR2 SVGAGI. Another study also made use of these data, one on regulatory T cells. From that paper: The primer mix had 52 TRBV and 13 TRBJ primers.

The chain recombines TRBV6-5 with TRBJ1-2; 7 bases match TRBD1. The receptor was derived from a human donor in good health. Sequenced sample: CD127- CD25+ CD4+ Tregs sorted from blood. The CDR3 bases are TGTGCCAGCAGTTACTCACAGGGGCCTTATGGCTACACCTTC. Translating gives CASSYSQGPYGYTF.